This TCR beta chain was retrieved from a study of shared clonotypes between healthy human individuals. Across the study: Aged between 18 and 49, the donors were a couple of women and a few men.

The protocol was immunoSEQ multiplex PCR, while the TCRdb copy is restricted to in-frame clones and leaves out a portion. The repertoire holds approximately 840,000 clones, approximately 96% seen once, with about 0.21% in the top ten. Germline V lookup: CDR1 MGHRA, CDR2 YSYEKL. V lost 0 bases and J lost 9; bases outside the gene matches: 7. The CDR3 contains 15 residues. Positive CCR7 selection of CD45RO-negative cells yielded the naive CD8 cells, and terminally differentiated effector memory CD45RA+ cells were excluded. This receptor was obtained from a man younger than 45 in good health. The chain carries TRBV4-1 and TRBJ2-1, with TRBD1 matching 8 bases. The source material was naive CD8+ T cells sorted from blood. Here the CDR3 DNA reads TGCGCCAGCAGCCAAGATTCAGCAGGGGGCAGTGAGCAGTTCTTC. Its translation: CASSQDSAGGSEQFF.